Listed below are T cell receptor beta chains from one sample, sequenced in a study of human T cells and chemical hapten exposure. TCRdb re-derived calls from the 5' RACE reads in MiXCR, one entry per CDR3 protein. The sample records about 140,000 distinct CDR3 sequences, around 4.1% being singletons. Source of these receptors: a female donor in good health. Both conserved end residues are part of each CDR3. A D gene is named only where the DNA matches it firmly. Size values are once, few and many counts, or a class for expanded clones, and some rows have none.

J,D,V,size,CDR3,DNA
TRBJ2-5,.,TRBV6-1,many,CASRRTEETQYF,TGTGCCAGCAGACGGACAGAAGAGACCCAGTACTTC
TRBJ2-4,.,TRBV6-2/TRBV6-3,many,CASSYVGQAKNIQYF,TGTGCCAGCAGTTACGTGGGTCAAGCCAAAAACATTCAGTACTTC
TRBJ1-1,.,TRBV29-1,few,CSVVRKNTEAFF,TGCAGCGTTGTTCGGAAGAACACTGAAGCTTTCTTT
TRBJ2-2,.,TRBV6-5,many,CASRRDIPNTGELFF,TGTGCCAGCAGACGTGACATACCGAACACCGGGGAGCTGTTTTTT
TRBJ2-3,.,TRBV29-1,many,CSVEDQRGPGDTQYF,TGCAGCGTTGAAGATCAACGGGGGCCTGGAGATACGCAGTATTTT
TRBJ2-3,TRBD2,TRBV10-3,many,CAISESLLAGGQDTQYF,TGTGCCATCAGTGAGTCTCTACTAGCGGGGGGGCAGGATACGCAGTATTTT
TRBJ2-1,.,TRBV7-3,.,CASGFGGRNEQFF,TGTGCCAGCGGGTTCGGAGGGAGGAATGAGCAGTTCTTC
TRBJ2-1,.,TRBV11-2,many,CASSPGLINHNEQFF,TGTGCCAGCAGCCCCGGTCTGATCAACCACAATGAGCAGTTCTTC
TRBJ2-3,TRBD2,TRBV7-6,many,CASSLPPGGGGPYDTQYF,TGTGCCAGCAGCTTACCGCCCGGCGGGGGGGGGCCATACGATACGCAGTATTTT
TRBJ2-3,TRBD1,TRBV4-1,many,CASSQDTDRVKYF,TGCGCCAGCAGCCAAGATACCGACAGGGTCAAGTATTTT
TRBJ2-3,TRBD2,TRBV6-5,many,CASSYSTSPDTQYF,TGTGCCAGCAGTTACTCGACTAGCCCAGATACGCAGTATTTT
TRBJ2-1,.,TRBV4-2,many,CAGLKGYNEQFF,TGTGCCGGTTTAAAAGGTTACAATGAGCAGTTCTTC
TRBJ1-2,TRBD1,TRBV6-5,.,CASSYTGGLSLGYTF,TGTGCCAGCAGTTATACAGGGGGGCTGAGTCTCGGCTACACCTTC
TRBJ2-7,.,TRBV7-3,many,CASSLNNDKDYEQYF,TGTGCCAGCAGCTTAAACAACGACAAAGACTACGAGCAGTACTTC
TRBJ2-7,.,TRBV7-9,many,CASSTRTGYEQYF,TGTGCCAGCAGCACAAGGACCGGTTACGAGCAGTACTTC
TRBJ2-3,.,TRBV12-3/TRBV12-4,many,CASSLPGVLTDTQYF,TGTGCCAGCAGTTTACCCGGAGTACTCACAGATACGCAGTATTTT
TRBJ2-5,.,TRBV5-4,many,CASSLGQVDRDEYF,TGTGCCAGCAGCTTGGGGCAGGTCGACCGAGATGAATACTTC
TRBJ1-1,.,TRBV27,many,CASRLSGVNTEAFF,TGTGCCAGCCGTTTATCGGGGGTGAACACTGAAGCTTTCTTT
TRBJ1-1,TRBD1,TRBV5-1,many,CASSLDRGLAEAFF,TGCGCCAGCAGCTTGGACAGGGGGCTGGCTGAAGCTTTCTTT
TRBJ2-2,TRBD1,TRBV30,many,CASDRGPGGGELFF,TGTGCCTCGGACAGGGGGCCCGGTGGCGGGGAGCTGTTTTTT
TRBJ2-5,.,TRBV19,many,CASSSHSLYQETQYF,TGTGCCAGTAGTAGTCACTCGCTGTACCAAGAGACCCAGTACTTC
TRBJ1-1,TRBD1,TRBV9,few,CASSVGDRETEAFF,TGTGCCAGCAGCGTAGGGGACAGGGAAACTGAAGCTTTCTTT
TRBJ1-6,.,TRBV12-3/TRBV12-4,.,CASSFDSFLSSYNSPLHF,TGTGCCAGCAGTTTTGACAGCTTCCTGAGCTCCTATAATTCACCCCTCCACTTT
TRBJ2-1,.,TRBV7-9,many,CASSLAPGGLGNEQFF,TGTGCCAGCAGCTTAGCCCCGGGGGGCCTGGGGAATGAGCAGTTCTTC
TRBJ1-5,.,TRBV7-2,many,CASSLGRALGPNQPQHF,TGTGCCAGCAGCTTAGGTAGGGCATTGGGTCCCAATCAGCCCCAGCATTTT
TRBJ2-7,.,TRBV5-5,few,CASSTSPGYTYEQYF,TGTGCCAGCAGCACCTCCCCGGGCTATACCTACGAGCAGTACTTC
TRBJ1-1,.,TRBV7-8,few,CASSLSAGDTEAFF,TGTGCCAGCAGCTTAAGTGCAGGGGACACTGAAGCTTTCTTT
TRBJ2-1,TRBD1,TRBV28,few,CASSRGYRGSYNEQFF,TGTGCCAGCAGCCGAGGGTACAGGGGATCCTACAATGAGCAGTTCTTC
TRBJ2-3,TRBD2,TRBV3-1,many,CASRTSSGGGTDTQYF,TGTGCCAGCAGGACTTCTAGCGGGGGGGGAACAGATACGCAGTATTTT
TRBJ2-3,TRBD1,TRBV29-1,many,CSVENPPTGVTDTQYF,TGCAGCGTTGAAAACCCCCCGACAGGGGTCACAGATACGCAGTATTTT
TRBJ2-2,.,TRBV12-3/TRBV12-4,.,CASRPTRSGELFF,TGTGCCAGCAGACCTACTAGGTCCGGGGAGCTGTTTTTT
TRBJ1-6,TRBD1,TRBV12-3/TRBV12-4,few,CASSRGQSNSPLHF,TGTGCCAGCAGCAGGGGACAGTCCAACTCACCCCTCCACTTT
TRBJ2-3,.,TRBV2,.,CASSEGIEPDTQYF,TGTGCCAGCAGTGAGGGAATAGAACCTGATACGCAGTATTTT
TRBJ2-5,.,TRBV11-2,many,CASSPPAETQYF,TGTGCCAGCAGTCCACCCGCGGAGACCCAGTACTTC
TRBJ2-5,TRBD2,TRBV9,many,CASSVALAGGQETQYF,TGTGCCAGCAGCGTAGCGCTAGCGGGGGGCCAAGAGACCCAGTACTTC
TRBJ2-1,.,TRBV12-3/TRBV12-4,few,CASSFRGFNEQFF,TGTGCCAGCAGTTTTCGGGGATTCAATGAGCAGTTCTTC
TRBJ1-4,.,TRBV12-3/TRBV12-4,many,CASNPTGRNEKLFF,TGTGCCAGCAACCCGACGGGGCGGAATGAAAAACTGTTTTTT
TRBJ2-1,TRBD2,TRBV7-3,many,CASSLSGGADEQFF,TGTGCCAGCAGCTTAAGCGGGGGGGCCGATGAGCAGTTCTTC
TRBJ2-5,TRBD2,TRBV7-7,few,CASSHSGTSGTQYF,TGTGCCAGCAGCCACTCCGGGACTAGCGGGACCCAGTACTTC
TRBJ2-1,.,TRBV28,many,CASSLLRSNEQFF,TGTGCCAGCAGTTTGTTAAGAAGCAATGAGCAGTTCTTC
TRBJ1-2,.,TRBV7-2,.,CASVQGLSAASYGYTF,TGTGCCAGCGTCCAGGGGCTTTCGGCGGCCAGCTATGGCTACACCTTC
TRBJ2-7,TRBD2,TRBV4-3,many,CASSQGVLAGYEQYF,TGCGCCAGCAGCCAAGGAGTACTAGCGGGGTACGAGCAGTACTTC
TRBJ1-2,TRBD1,TRBV27,many,CASLSRQGAVGPSGYTF,TGTGCCAGCCTCAGCCGACAGGGCGCCGTAGGACCCTCTGGCTACACCTTC
TRBJ1-5,.,TRBV20-1,many,CSARDYGGGEPQHF,TGCAGTGCTAGAGATTACGGGGGGGGAGAGCCCCAGCATTTT
TRBJ1-5,.,TRBV6-2/TRBV6-3,.,CASSRGLPDQPQHF,TGTGCCAGCTCCCGGGGTCTTCCCGATCAGCCCCAGCATTTT
TRBJ2-5,.,TRBV5-4,many,CASSPGGGWETQYF,TGTGCCAGCAGCCCCGGAGGGGGTTGGGAGACCCAGTACTTC
TRBJ1-2,.,TRBV20-1,many,CSARKPGTRINYGYTF,TGCAGTGCTAGAAAGCCCGGGACACGGATTAACTATGGCTACACCTTC
TRBJ1-1,.,TRBV10-3,many,CAISEVGDVEAFF,TGTGCCATCAGTGAGGTGGGGGACGTTGAAGCTTTCTTT
TRBJ1-5,TRBD1,TRBV5-1,many,CASSAGTGSNQPQHF,TGCGCCAGCAGCGCGGGGACAGGGAGCAATCAGCCCCAGCATTTT
TRBJ2-3,.,TRBV5-4,many,CASSLARLSSTDTQYF,TGTGCCAGCAGCTTGGCCCGACTTTCTAGCACAGATACGCAGTATTTT